What follows are 29 T cell receptor beta chains derived from one specimen sequenced in a study of response to subunit inactivated influenza vaccine. TCRdb ran MiXCR on the RT-PCR reads and lists one entry per CDR3 protein. This sample carries 500,000 to 550,000 distinct CDR3 sequences, around 8% of them seen once, and the ten largest clones take 10% to 15%. Sequencing used PBMCs from blood, obtained around 2 years after vaccination. The receptor source for this set is a man aged 45 to 75 who received an inactivated influenza vaccine.

The gene calls are TRBV28 and TRBJ2-7; D remains unclear. The CDR3 is 11 residues long. Germline-derived CDR1 and CDR2 are MDHEN and SYDVKM. Between the trimmed V and J ends, which lost 10 bases and 2 bases, there was a span of 9 bases. The CDR3 bases are TGTGCCATTAGAGGCACCTACGAGCAGTACTTC. This translates into CAIRGTYEQYF.

This clonotype was found many times. The genes are TRBV12-3 or TRBV12-4 and TRBJ2-5, with D possibly TRBD2 on 6 matching bases. This CDR3 contains 11 residues. V lost 6 bases, J lost 8 bases, and 10 bases lay in between. Written as DNA, the CDR3 is TGTGCCAGCAGCCTGGGAGGTACCCAGTACTTC. Translation gives CASSLGGTQYF.

This clonotype was seen a few times. The chain is built from TRBV28 and TRBJ2-7; 8 nucleotides align to TRBD1. Germline loops: CDR1 MDHEN, CDR2 SYDVKM. The CDR3 sequence is 16 residues long. V gave up 2 bases and J gave up 6 bases; unmatched junction bases: 12. In DNA form, the CDR3 reads TGTGCCAGCAGTTTAACCCCAGGCAGGGGGCAAGGCGAGCAGTACTTC. It codes for CASSLTPGRGQGEQYF.

This clonotype has at least ten counts. This chain connects TRBV5-6 to TRBJ2-2, with TRBD2 matching 11 bases. Germline V CDR1 and CDR2: SGHDT, YYEEEE. The junction had 5 bases not matched to a gene; V was cut back by 3 bases and J by 4 bases. The CDR3 is 16 residues long. CDR3 in amino acids: CASSYRTSGPTGELFF. The CDR3 bases are TGTGCCAGCAGCTATCGGACTAGCGGGCCCACCGGGGAGCTGTTTTTT.

This clonotype has a count of ten or more. The rearrangement joins TRBV12-3 or TRBV12-4 to TRBJ2-4, with D perhaps matching TRBD1 (6 bases). Deletions cut 6 bases from V and 1 base from J, with 10 bases between. The CDR3 length is 14 residues. This CDR3 reads CASRQGLAKNIQYF. Written as DNA, the CDR3 is TGTGCCAGCAGGCAGGGGCTGGCCAAAAACATTCAGTACTTC.

The chain uses TRBV7-9 and TRBJ1-1; 7 nucleotides align to TRBD1. CDR1 is SEHNR and CDR2 is FQNEAQ in the germline V gene (reference sequence). The V segment lost 5 bases and the J segment 6 bases; nucleotides outside the gene matches: 6. This CDR3 region has 13 residues. The CDR3 reads CASSQTQGAEAFF. In nucleotides, the CDR3 is TGTGCCAGCAGCCAGACCCAGGGGGCTGAAGCTTTCTTT.

This clonotype has only a few counts. This chain uses TRBV15 with TRBJ1-1; no clear D gene. Germline lookup yields CDR1 LNHNV and CDR2 YYDKDF (reference sequence). V lost 3 bases and J lost 0, with 17 bases in between. This CDR3 has 17 amino acids. DNA for the CDR3: TGTGCCACCAGCAGGGGCGAGGGCTGGGTTTTGAACACTGAAGCTTTCTTT. Translation: CATSRGEGWVLNTEAFF.

The table lists this clonotype with a few counts. J is TRBJ2-1 and V is TRBV20-1, with 7 bases fitting TRBD2. J lost 5 bases, V lost 5 bases, and 9 bases had no gene match. Germline-derived CDR1 and CDR2 are DFQATT and SNEGSKA (reference sequence). The CDR3 is 14 amino acids. Written as DNA, the CDR3 is TGCAGTGCTGCGGCCCAGCGGGGACACAATGAGCAGTTCTTC. It specifies CSAAAQRGHNEQFF.

The chain couples TRBV27 to TRBJ2-3; D possibly corresponds to TRBD2 (6 bases). This CDR3 region has 13 residues. CDR1 MNHEY and CDR2 SMNVEV come from the germline V gene (reference sequence). The V end lost 10 bases, the J end lost 9 bases, and 20 bases lay between the germline ends. CDR3 nucleotides: TGTGCCACCAAAGGAGTAGCGGCGGGAACGCAGTATTTT. It translates to CATKGVAAGTQYF.

The rearrangement joins TRBV19 to TRBJ2-5; tentative D call: TRBD1 (6 bases). The V gene lost 4 bases and the J gene lost 1 base, with 10 bases spanning the gap. The CDR3 totals 14 residues. Germline-derived CDR1 and CDR2 are LNHDA and SQIVND (reference sequence). The CDR3 loop is CASSKLDSQETQYF. DNA of the CDR3: TGTGCCAGTAGTAAATTGGACAGCCAAGAGACCCAGTACTTC.

This clonotype was detected many times. This rearrangement joins TRBV12-3 or TRBV12-4 to TRBJ2-1; 8 bases agree with TRBD2. The CDR3 contains 16 residues. Trimming at V came to 7 bases and at J to 6 bases, leaving 14 bases not matched to a gene. Here the CDR3 reads CASTQTAGGQVNEQFF. The CDR3 region has the DNA TGTGCCAGCACCCAAACGGCGGGGGGCCAGGTCAATGAGCAGTTCTTC.

The chain employs TRBV12-3 or TRBV12-4 and TRBJ2-7, with 9 positions matching TRBD1. The CDR3 consists of 15 residues. V lost 1 base, J lost 3 bases, and 4 bases stayed unmatched. CDR3: CASSLGMTGGYEQYF. CDR3 DNA sequence: TGTGCCAGCAGTTTAGGGATGACAGGGGGCTACGAGCAGTACTTC.

The rearrangement uses TRBV15 and TRBJ2-2; the D is unclear. Trimming took off 5 bases at V and 3 bases at J, with 7 bases between the two ends. The CDR3 loop spans 13 amino acids. Germline CDR1 is LNHNV and CDR2 is YYDKDF (reference sequence). CDR3 nucleotides: TGTGCCACCAGCTCTGGATACACCGGGGAGCTGTTTTTT. It encodes CATSSGYTGELFF.

CDR3 sequence (DNA): TGCAGTGCTAGAGATGGACTAGCGGGACTCACAGATACGCAGTATTTT. It translates to CSARDGLAGLTDTQYF. The chain has TRBV20-1 and TRBJ2-3; 12 positions agree with TRBD2. Germline V gene lookup returns CDR1 DFQATT and CDR2 SNEGSKA (reference sequence). This CDR3 is built from 16 residues. The J segment lost 2 bases and the V segment lost 0 bases, leaving 3 bases of the junction unmatched.

The chain carries TRBV27 and TRBJ2-1; the match to TRBD2 covers 11 bases. The V gene's germline CDR1 is MNHEY and CDR2 SMNVEV (reference sequence). The CDR3 consists of 15 residues. Germline trimming cut 4 bases from V and 9 bases from J; bases unmatched to any gene: 8. The CDR3 loop reads CASSSLAGGWGEQFF. DNA for the CDR3: TGTGCCAGCAGTTCGTTAGCGGGAGGGTGGGGTGAGCAGTTCTTC.

This clonotype came up a few times. This chain joins TRBV5-1 and TRBJ1-1; D remains unclear. The V gene lost 2 bases and the J gene lost 4 bases, with 12 bases spanning the gap. CDR1 is SGHRS and CDR2 is YFSETQ in the germline V gene. The CDR3 totals 14 residues. CDR3 coding DNA: TGCGCCAGCAGCTTTGGTAGTGGAGTCACTGAAGCTTTCTTT. Its protein is CASSFGSGVTEAFF.

This clonotype was counted at least ten times. V usage is TRBV11-2 and J usage is TRBJ2-7, with TRBD1 identical over 9 bases. From germline, CDR1 is SGHAT and CDR2 FQNNGV. The CDR3 extends over 13 amino acids. With V trimmed by 4 bases and J by 3 bases, 1 base remained unmatched. The CDR3 is CASSWGQGYEQYF. The CDR3 bases are TGTGCCAGCAGCTGGGGACAGGGCTACGAGCAGTACTTC.

The chain has TRBV4-1 and TRBJ1-1; no clear D gene. The V end was cut by 4 bases, the J end by 4 bases, with 13 bases between. Germline CDR1 reads MGHRA; CDR2 reads YSYEKL. The CDR3 loop spans 14 amino acids. The CDR3 here is CASSPQAASTEAFF. The CDR3 DNA sequence: TGCGCCAGCAGCCCCCAAGCGGCGAGCACTGAAGCTTTCTTT.

There are a few counts of this clonotype. V usage is TRBV20-1 and J usage is TRBJ2-7, with unresolved D. This CDR3 comprises 16 residues. The germline gives CDR1 DFQATT, CDR2 SNEGSKA (reference sequence). V was cut by 1 base and J by 0 bases, with 16 bases left in between. The CDR3 reads CSARVVALPNSYEQYF. The CDR3 DNA is TGCAGTGCTAGAGTCGTTGCACTCCCCAACTCCTACGAGCAGTACTTC.

This clonotype came up a few times. CDR3 residues: CASSYPDDGELFF. The CDR3, as DNA: TGTGCCAGCAGTTACCCGGACGACGGGGAGCTGTTTTTT. J is TRBJ2-2 and V is TRBV6-5; D not certain. There are 13 residues in the CDR3. Between the trimmed V and J ends, which lost 2 bases and 7 bases, there was a span of 8 bases. Germline V lookup: CDR1 MNHEY, CDR2 SVGAGI.

The rearrangement links TRBV10-2 to TRBJ1-5; tentative D call: TRBD1 (5 bases). Per germline, CDR1 WSHSY and CDR2 SAAADI. The CDR3 is made up of 14 amino acids. Trimming removed 2 bases from V and 1 base from J, with 6 bases in between. The DNA for the CDR3 is TGCGCCAGCAGTGAGCCAGGGAGCAATCAGCCCCAGCATTTT. Amino acids: CASSEPGSNQPQHF.

In this sample, this clonotype turned up a few times. This chain connects TRBV6-1 to TRBJ1-6; D might be TRBD1 (5 bases). This CDR3 has 18 amino acids. Deletions cut 7 bases from V and 7 bases from J, with 26 bases between. Germline CDR1 reads MNHNS; CDR2 reads SASEGT. This CDR3 is CASTPLGPGSNLNSPLHF. The CDR3 DNA reads as TGTGCCAGCACCCCCTTGGGTCCAGGGTCAAACCTGAATTCACCCCTCCACTTT.

This clonotype was recorded many times. CDR3 DNA sequence: TGTGCCAGCAGTTACTTGCGGCAGGGCAGCACAGATACGCAGTATTTT. Its translation is CASSYLRQGSTDTQYF. The chain couples TRBV6-5 to TRBJ2-3; perhaps TRBD1 as D (5 bases). CDR1 and CDR2 (germline): MNHEY, SVGAGI. V was clipped by 1 base and J by 0 bases, with 11 bases between them. The CDR3 runs to 16 residues.

This clonotype occurred a few times. The chain links TRBV6-2 or TRBV6-3 to TRBJ2-1; 7 nucleotides line up with TRBD1. V was clipped by 6 bases and J by 7 bases; unmatched bases: 9. The CDR3 runs to 14 residues. Germline-derived CDR1 and CDR2 are MNHEY and SVGEGT. Written as DNA, the CDR3 is TGTGCCAGCAGCAAGACAGGGCGAAGTAATGAGCAGTTCTTC. It codes for CASSKTGRSNEQFF.

In this sample, this clonotype turned up once. J is TRBJ2-3 and V is TRBV7-2, with D perhaps TRBD2 (5 bases). Germline CDR1 SGHTA, CDR2 FQGNSA. The V end was cut by 1 base, the J end by 2 bases, with 10 bases between. The CDR3 is made up of 15 amino acids. The CDR3 spells CASSLGGAFTDTQYF. The CDR3, as DNA: TGTGCCAGCAGCTTAGGGGGAGCTTTCACAGATACGCAGTATTTT.

The table lists this clonotype with a few counts. This chain joins TRBV12-3 or TRBV12-4 and TRBJ1-4; 7 bases fit TRBD1. The CDR3 sequence is 15 residues long. V shed 6 bases and J 0 bases; nucleotides not matched to a gene: 4. The chain's CDR3 is CASRDDRATNEKLFF. In DNA form, the CDR3 reads TGTGCCAGCAGAGACGACAGGGCAACTAATGAAAAACTGTTTTTT.

This clonotype was seen a handful of times. This CDR3 reads CASSLITGHSSYEQYF. The CDR3 nucleotides are TGTGCCAGCAGCTTGATTACGGGACATAGCTCCTACGAGCAGTACTTC. This rearrangement joins TRBV7-2 to TRBJ2-7, with D possibly being TRBD1 (6 bases). V lost 3 bases, J lost 0 bases, and 15 bases lay in between. CDR1 is SGHTA, CDR2 FQGNSA, per germline. This CDR3 has 16 amino acids.

This clonotype was picked up many times. The chain carries TRBV5-6 and TRBJ1-1, with no clear D. Germline V CDR1 and CDR2: SGHDT, YYEEEE. With 4 bases removed from V and 4 bases from J, the gap between germline ends came to 11 bases. This CDR3 region has 13 residues. The CDR3 loop reads CASSRGYRTEAFF. The CDR3 DNA is TGTGCCAGCAGCCGCGGATACCGCACTGAAGCTTTCTTT.

In this sample, this clonotype turned up many times. The chain links TRBV12-3 or TRBV12-4 to TRBJ2-3; 11 nucleotides align to TRBD2. The ends lost 5 bases at V and 2 bases at J; junction bases unmatched: 6. The CDR3 contains 16 residues. Written as DNA, the CDR3 is TGTGCCAGCAGTCCAGCTAGCGGGGGGAACACAGATACGCAGTATTTT. It is translated as CASSPASGGNTDTQYF.